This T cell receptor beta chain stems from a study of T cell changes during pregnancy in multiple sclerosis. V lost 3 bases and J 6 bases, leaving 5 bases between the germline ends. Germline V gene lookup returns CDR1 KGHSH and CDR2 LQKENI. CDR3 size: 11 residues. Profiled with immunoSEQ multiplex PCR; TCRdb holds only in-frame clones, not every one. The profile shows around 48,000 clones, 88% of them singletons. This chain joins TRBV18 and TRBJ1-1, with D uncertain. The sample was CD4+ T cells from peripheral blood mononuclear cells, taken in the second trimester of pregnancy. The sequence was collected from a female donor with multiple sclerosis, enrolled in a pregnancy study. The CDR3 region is CASSPLPEAFF. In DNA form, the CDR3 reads TGTGCCAGCTCACCCCTACCTGAAGCTTTCTTT.